This T cell receptor (beta chain) was identified during a study of cytomegalovirus exposure and HLA in healthy donors. General study findings and limits: Per published reports, the classifier diagnosed cytomegalovirus status with high specificity and sensitivity.

A note on this clone: Antigen: not known.

The repertoire was sequenced with immunoSEQ multiplex PCR; TCRdb's copy has only in-frame clones and lacks some. Of roughly 140,000 clones listed, approximately 90% are singletons. Sequencing was carried out using PBMCs. The clonotype comes from a young man in good health and CMV-seronegative.

Written as DNA, the CDR3 is TGTGCCAGCCTTTCTCAGGGGCTAAGGTACAATGAGCAGTTCTTC. Encoded protein: CASLSQGLRYNEQFF. This chain links TRBV28 with TRBJ2-1; D is possibly TRBD1 (6 bases). The V end was cut by 8 bases, the J end by 4 bases, with 18 bases between. The germline V gene encodes CDR1 MDHEN and CDR2 SYDVKM. This CDR3 is built from 15 residues. Variable domain in full (rest from reference TRBV28 and TRBJ2-1): DVKVTQSSRYLVKRTGEKVFLECVQDMDHENMFWYRQDPGLGLRLIYFSYDVKMKEKGDIPEGYSVSREKKERFSLILESASTNQTSMYLCASLSQGLRYNEQFFGPGTRLTVL.